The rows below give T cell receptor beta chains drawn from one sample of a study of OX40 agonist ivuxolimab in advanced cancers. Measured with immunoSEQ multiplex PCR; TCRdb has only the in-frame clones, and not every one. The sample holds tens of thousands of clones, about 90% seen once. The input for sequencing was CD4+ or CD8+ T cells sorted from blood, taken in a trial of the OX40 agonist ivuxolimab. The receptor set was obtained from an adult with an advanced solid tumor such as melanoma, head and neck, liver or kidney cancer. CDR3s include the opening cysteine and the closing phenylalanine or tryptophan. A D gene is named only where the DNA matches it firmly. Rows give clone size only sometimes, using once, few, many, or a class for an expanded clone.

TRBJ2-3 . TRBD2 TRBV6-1 CASSERIRTSGIIDTQYF TGTGCCAGCAGTGAAAGGATTCGGACTAGCGGGATTATAGATACGCAGTATTTT
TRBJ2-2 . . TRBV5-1 CASKEATPNTGELFF TGCGCCAGCAAGGAGGCTACGCCCAACACCGGGGAGCTGTTTTTT
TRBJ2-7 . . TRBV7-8 CASSLLRDYEQYF TGTGCCAGCAGCTTACTCCGGGACTACGAGCAGTACTTC
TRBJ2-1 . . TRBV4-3 CASSQDRGYEQFF TGCGCCAGCAGCCAAGACAGGGGCTATGAGCAGTTCTTC
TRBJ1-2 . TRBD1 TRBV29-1 CSVSSGGESNGYTF TGCAGCGTCAGCTCAGGGGGAGAGTCGAACGGCTACACCTTC
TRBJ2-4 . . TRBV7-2 CASSLASTRQNIQYF TGTGCCAGCAGCTTAGCGTCGACTAGGCAAAACATTCAGTACTTC
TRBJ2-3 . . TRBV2 CASILRLVTSDTQYF TGTGCCAGCATCCTCCGACTAGTAACTTCGGATACGCAGTATTTT
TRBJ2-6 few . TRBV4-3 CASSQAGFGANVLTF TGCGCCAGCAGCCAAGCTGGGTTCGGGGCCAACGTCCTGACTTTC
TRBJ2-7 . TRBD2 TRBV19 CATREGSSGSYNEQYF TGTGCCACCAGAGAAGGGAGTAGCGGGAGTTACAACGAGCAGTACTTC
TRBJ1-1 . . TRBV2 CASRPDHRPEAFF TGTGCCAGCAGACCAGACCATAGACCTGAAGCTTTCTTT
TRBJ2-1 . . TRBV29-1 CSVQPSGVYNEQFF TGCAGCGTTCAGCCTTCCGGGGTTTACAATGAGCAGTTCTTC
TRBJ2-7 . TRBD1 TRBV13 CASSAGQGALYEQYF TGTGCCAGCAGCGCGGGACAGGGGGCTCTCTACGAGCAGTACTTC
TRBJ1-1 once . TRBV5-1 CASSLVETNTEAFF TGCGCCAGCAGCTTGGTCGAAACGAACACTGAAGCTTTCTTT
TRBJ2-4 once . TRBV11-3 CASSLSGSDTNIQYF TGTGCCAGCAGCTTATCAGGGTCGGATACGAACATTCAGTACTTC
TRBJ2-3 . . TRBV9 CASSVIAAGDTQYF TGTGCCAGCAGCGTAATAGCGGCGGGAGATACGCAGTATTTT
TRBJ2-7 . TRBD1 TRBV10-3 CAISVLSGGVYEQYF TGTGCCATCAGTGTACTCTCAGGGGGCGTCTACGAGCAGTACTTC
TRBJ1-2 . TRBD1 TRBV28 CASSQGQHYGYTF TGTGCCAGCAGTCAGGGACAGCACTATGGCTACACCTTC
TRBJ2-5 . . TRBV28 CASRQGFWETQYF TGTGCCAGCAGACAGGGTTTCTGGGAGACCCAGTACTTC
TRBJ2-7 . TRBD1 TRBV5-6 CASRKKGASYEQYF TGTGCCAGCAGAAAGAAGGGGGCCTCCTACGAGCAGTACTTC
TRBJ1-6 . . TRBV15 CATSRGDAGSPLHF TGTGCCACCAGCAGGGGCGACGCAGGTTCACCCCTCCACTTT
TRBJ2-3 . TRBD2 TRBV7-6 CASSFGGLAGAFTDTQYF TGTGCCAGCAGCTTCGGGGGCTTAGCGGGAGCGTTTACAGATACGCAGTATTTT
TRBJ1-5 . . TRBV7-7 CASSARPGQPQHF TGTGCTAGCAGCGCCCGGCCTGGTCAGCCCCAGCATTTT
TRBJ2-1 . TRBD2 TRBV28 CATISGPGVGQFF TGTGCCACCATTAGCGGGCCCGGTGTGGGACAGTTCTTC
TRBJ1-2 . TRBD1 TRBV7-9 CASSSSRRDRGGSYGYTF TGTGCCAGCAGCTCCTCACGCCGGGACAGGGGCGGGAGCTATGGCTACACCTTC
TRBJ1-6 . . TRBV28 CASHRGGRFNSPLHF TGTGCCAGCCACCGCGGGGGGCGCTTTAATTCACCCCTCCACTTT
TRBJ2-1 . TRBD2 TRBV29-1 CSVVPAGAIGEQFF TGCAGCGTTGTACCAGCGGGGGCCATCGGTGAGCAGTTCTTC
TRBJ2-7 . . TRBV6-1 CASSELWVYEQYF TGTGCCAGCAGTGAATTGTGGGTCTACGAGCAGTACTTC
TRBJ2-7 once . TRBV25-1 CASSEFGGSPYYEQYF TGTGCCAGCAGTGAATTTGGAGGGTCGCCGTATTACGAGCAGTACTTC
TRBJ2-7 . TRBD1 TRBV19 CASSGPGTGKAQYF TGTGCCAGTAGTGGTCCCGGGACAGGGAAGGCGCAGTACTTC
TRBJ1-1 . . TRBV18 CASSPTEGGLRAFF TGTGCCAGCTCACCAACCGAGGGAGGGCTGAGGGCTTTCTTT
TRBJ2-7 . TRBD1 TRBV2 CASLSGTGDYEQYF TGTGCCAGTCTTTCCGGGACAGGGGACTACGAGCAGTACTTC
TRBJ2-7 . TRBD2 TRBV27 CASSLRLAVPLEQYF TGTGCCAGCAGTCTTAGACTAGCGGTACCTTTGGAGCAGTACTTC
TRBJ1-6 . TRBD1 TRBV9 CASSVAGGNNSPLHF TGTGCCAGCAGCGTAGCAGGGGGCAATAATTCACCCCTCCACTTT
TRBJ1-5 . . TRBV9 CASSALDGSNQPQHF TGTGCCAGCAGCGCCTTGGACGGCAGCAATCAGCCCCAGCATTTT
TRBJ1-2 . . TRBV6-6 CASTRQDYGYTF TGTGCCAGCACCCGACAGGACTATGGCTACACCTTC
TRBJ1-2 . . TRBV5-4 CASSLSTGGYTF TGTGCCAGCAGCTTGTCGACAGGAGGCTACACCTTC
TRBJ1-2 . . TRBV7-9 CASSFTDRRFINYGYTF TGTGCCAGCAGCTTTACCGACAGGCGCTTTATTAACTATGGCTACACCTTC
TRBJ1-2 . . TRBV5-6 CASILWGLSNGYTF TGTGCCAGCATCCTCTGGGGGCTCTCCAATGGCTACACCTTC
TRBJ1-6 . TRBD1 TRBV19 CASSIIPQGAENSPLHF TGTGCCAGTAGTATAATTCCGCAGGGGGCAGAGAATTCACCCCTCCACTTT
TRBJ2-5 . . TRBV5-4 CASSLGQETQYF TGTGCCAGCAGCTTGGGTCAAGAGACCCAGTACTTC
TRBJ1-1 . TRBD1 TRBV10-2 CASSGQGNTEAFF TGCGCCAGCAGTGGACAGGGGAACACTGAAGCTTTCTTT
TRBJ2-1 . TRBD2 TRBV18 CASSPGLASYNEQFF TGTGCCAGCTCACCTGGACTAGCCTCCTACAATGAGCAGTTCTTC
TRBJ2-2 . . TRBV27 CASSRGKTNTGELFF TGTGCCAGCAGTAGAGGGAAGACGAACACCGGGGAGCTGTTTTTT
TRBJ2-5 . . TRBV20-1 CSAKVWETQYF TGCAGTGCTAAAGTCTGGGAGACCCAGTACTTC
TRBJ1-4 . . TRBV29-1 CSVVGPLDEKLFF TGCAGCGTTGTGGGTCCTTTGGATGAAAAACTGTTTTTT
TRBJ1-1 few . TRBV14 CASSPYTRTNTEAFF TGTGCCAGCAGCCCGTATACAAGAACGAACACTGAAGCTTTCTTT
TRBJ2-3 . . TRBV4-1 CASSQDRGASITTDTQYF TGCGCCAGCAGCCAAGATAGGGGGGCTTCAATAACCACAGATACGCAGTATTTT
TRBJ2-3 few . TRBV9 CASSSSAGVLNTDTQYF TGTGCCAGCAGCTCCAGTGCAGGGGTCCTTAACACAGATACGCAGTATTTT
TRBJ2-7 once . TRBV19 CASSIRDTGPVYEQYF TGTGCCAGTAGTATACGAGACACCGGGCCCGTATACGAGCAGTACTTC
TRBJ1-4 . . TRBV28 CASSSSGGGYEKLFF TGTGCCAGCAGTTCGTCCGGGGGAGGGTACGAAAAACTGTTTTTT
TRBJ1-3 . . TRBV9 CASSPRESSGNTIYF TGTGCCAGCAGCCCTCGCGAGAGCTCTGGAAACACCATATATTTT
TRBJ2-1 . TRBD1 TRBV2 CASTGTGGFNEQFF TGTGCCAGCACCGGGACAGGGGGCTTCAATGAGCAGTTCTTC
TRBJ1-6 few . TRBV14 CASSQGQLNSPLHF TGTGCCAGCAGCCAAGGCCAGCTTAATTCACCCCTCCACTTT
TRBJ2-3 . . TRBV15 CATSRGFGRDISTDTQYF TGTGCCACCAGCAGAGGCTTTGGACGGGACATATCCACAGATACGCAGTATTTT
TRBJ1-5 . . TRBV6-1 CASSEGGAGGNQPQHF TGTGCCAGCAGTGAGGGCGGGGCCGGGGGGAATCAGCCCCAGCATTTT
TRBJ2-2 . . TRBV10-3 CAISLLVTGELFF TGTGCCATCAGCTTACTTGTAACCGGGGAGCTGTTTTTT
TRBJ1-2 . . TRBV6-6 CASRGWEANYGYTF TGTGCCAGCAGGGGGTGGGAGGCTAACTATGGCTACACCTTC
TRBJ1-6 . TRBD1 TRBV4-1 CASSRARQGINSPLHF TGCGCCAGCAGCCGCGCTAGACAGGGGATTAATTCACCCCTCCACTTT
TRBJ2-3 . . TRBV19 CASSYPMEGNTQYF TGTGCCAGTAGTTATCCTATGGAGGGGAATACGCAGTATTTT